The T cell receptor (beta chain) under discussion was sequenced for a study of blood T cell repertoires in COVID-19. About the research overall: There were acute and convalescent COVID-19 samples, and they came from the United States, Italy and Spain. Sources were T cells, B-cell-depleted T cells, or PBMCs; the material itself was cDNA or gDNA.

J lost 7 bases, V lost 6 bases, and 3 bases had no gene match. The CDR3 contains 13 residues. In germline, CDR1 is SQVTM, CDR2 ANQGSEA. In the original processing: Scientists estimated how many nucleated cells there were by amplifying reference gene primers. Assay used: immunoSEQ multiplex PCR; TCRdb lists only in-frame clones, some missing. That table furnishes V, J and clone size, whereas the DNA furnished D and trimming. The profile covers over 200,000 clones, with roughly nine tenths appearing a single time and under 7% taken by the ten largest. The clonotype originates from a man in his sixties who had recovered from COVID-19. Sequencing input: peripheral blood. This chain joins TRBV29-1 and TRBJ2-3; 14 bases are a match to TRBD2. In nucleotides, the CDR3 is TGCAGCGTGGGACTAGCGGGAGTTAATACGCAGTATTTT. It translates to CSVGLAGVNTQYF.